Listed here is a single T cell receptor beta chain. The antigen remains undetermined. Assay used: immunoSEQ multiplex PCR; TCRdb lists only in-frame clones, some missing. This table has 77,000 or so clones, around 80% appearing once. The sample is drawn from a study of OX40 agonist ivuxolimab in advanced cancers. With autoimmune disease history or systemic immunosuppression, patients were excluded. The CDR3 spans 14 residues. Looked up from germline, CDR1 is SEHNR and CDR2 is FQNEAQ (reference sequence). Trimming removed 5 bases at V and 9 bases at J, with 17 bases between. Study results and caveats: More expanded clones were found, on average, in CD8+ than in CD4+ T cells. In the expanded peripheral T cells, antigen specificity was never determined.

The chain joins TRBV7-9 to TRBJ2-1; no definite D call. The sample in question was CD4+ or CD8+ T cells sorted from blood, obtained in a trial of the OX40 agonist ivuxolimab. This TCR came from an adult with an advanced solid tumor such as melanoma, head and neck, liver or kidney cancer. CDR3 region: CASSINSLGGEQFF. CDR3 DNA: TGTGCCAGCAGCATCAATAGTTTAGGCGGTGAGCAGTTCTTC.